The T cell receptor (beta chain) described here comes from a study of T cell responses to AZD1222 COVID-19 vaccine. The CDR3 totals 13 residues. The V end lost 2 bases, the J end lost 5 bases, and 9 bases lay between the germline ends. Germline CDR1 MDHEN, CDR2 SYDVKM. This clone has just one count. Its antigen is unidentified. Other DNA sequences from this sample encode an identical CDR3 as well. Study-level results: Along spike, vaccine-associated CD4 TCRs were found throughout, with dominance at 160-218 and 743-854. At baseline, just a handful of AZD1222 recipients tested seropositive. With two AZD1222 doses given, Spike-specific TCR breadth and depth both rose.

The data were produced by immunoSEQ multiplex PCR, yet TCRdb's version contains in-frame clones alone and is incomplete. The sample carries 200,000 to 300,000 clones, 85% to 95% recorded once. The TCR was taken from an adult in good health. This chain links TRBV28 with TRBJ2-5; D possibly corresponds to TRBD2 (5 bases). The material was peripheral blood, obtained on day 0 of AZD1222 vaccination. CDR3 in DNA: TGTGCCAGCAGTTTAGGGCGGGTGGAGACCCAGTACTTC. Its protein product is CASSLGRVETQYF.